The sequence of this T cell receptor (beta chain) was determined in a study of cytomegalovirus exposure and HLA in healthy donors. Study-wide context: Clustering assigned 70% to 90% of the approximately 400 genotyped donors to the Caucasian-associated ancestry cluster.

The CDR3 loop spans 15 amino acids. The V gene end was trimmed by 5 bases and the J gene end by 5 bases; junction bases not matched to a gene: 8. CDR1 and CDR2 (germline): SGHNT, YENEEA. The primer mix had 60 Vbeta and 13 Jbeta primers. The data were produced by immunoSEQ multiplex PCR, yet TCRdb's version contains in-frame clones alone and is incomplete. The sample lists fewer than 200,000 clones; more than 70% were seen once. The source of this sequence is a male donor in good health and CMV-seronegative. This chain links TRBV11-3 with TRBJ2-5; 10 bases match TRBD2. Sequenced input: PBMCs. CDR3 coding DNA: TGTGCCAGCAGCCAACCTAGCGGGAGAAATGAGACCCAGTACTTC. Its translation is CASSQPSGRNETQYF.